This T cell receptor (beta chain) appears in the sequencing data of a study of Ad26.COV2.S vaccination and SARS-CoV-2 variants (dated by TCRdb to about 2021). With regard to the full study: Vaccine-arm donors were drawn from COV1001, a multicentre, randomized, double-blind, placebo-controlled phase I-IIa trial of Ad26.COV2.S in healthy adults. Ad26.COV2.S was given intramuscularly at 5x10^10 or 1x10^11 viral particles, as a single shot or as two shots 56 days apart. The specificity and breadth of SARS-CoV-2-reactive T cell receptors after Ad26.COV2.S vaccination were assessed by TCRbeta repertoire sequencing. The TCR-sequenced set comprised approximately 30 samples: around 20 Ad26.COV2.S vaccine recipients, 5 placebo recipients and 8 SARS-CoV-2 convalescent individuals. Trial participants were randomized into five groups of five: low-dose or high-dose Ad26.COV2.S given once or twice, or placebo on both occasions. Investigators did not know the trial group allocation while performing experiments and assessing outcomes. What the research found in general, with its limitations: Substantial breadth of spike-specific CD8+ and CD4+ T cell responses was reported after vaccination. Non-spike TCR breadth was comparable between vaccine and placebo recipients, consistent with the vaccine containing only spike. Comparing responses between vaccine doses or regimens was not something the study was powered to do. Spike-specific TCR breadth was higher in Ad26.COV2.S recipients than in placebo recipients (P = 0.0014). It was noted by the authors that total T cell responses may have been underestimated by the TCR breadth and depth analyses.

Per the publication, the treatment or condition label means: around 19 received Ad26.COV2.S at low or high dose, single or two shots; about 5 received placebo; per-sample allocation not given. For vaccine and placebo recipients, repertoires were sequenced using samples collected on day 63 after the first injection. Cohort 1b enrolled 25 or so adults aged 18-55 years at a single site in Boston, USA, between 29 July and 7 August 2020. Ad26.COV2.S was a replication-incompetent adenovirus type 26 vector that expressed a prefusion-stabilized SARS-CoV-2 spike protein derived from the original Wuhan strain. Of note for this clone: Its antigen remains undetermined. Per-base qualities were not stored, and no clone one base away is much larger.

The immunoSEQ Assay was used to sequence TCRbeta CDR3 regions. After extraction, genomic DNA underwent amplification by bias-controlled multiplex PCR, followed by high-throughput sequencing. On the study's bioinformatics: To quantify the absolute abundance of every unique TCRbeta CDR3 region, sequences were collapsed and filtered. T cell fraction was estimated by normalization of TCRbeta template counts to usable DNA, with usable DNA being measured through amplification of reference genes present in all nucleated cells. Repertoire TCRs were annotated as SARS-CoV-2-specific by exact matching of V gene, CDR3 amino acid sequence and J gene to a known reactive TCR set. The reference SARS-CoV-2 TCR set was obtained from MIRA and was filtered for enrichment in COVID-19-positive ImmuneCODE repertoires, whereby public or cross-reactive TCRs were removed. Drawing on the MIRA antigens, annotated TCRs were analysed further at the level of specific ORF or position within ORF. Breadth was defined as annotated unique rearrangements over total unique productive rearrangements; depth was the summed frequency of those rearrangements. Group comparisons of TCR breadth used two-sided Wilcoxon rank-sum tests. TCRdb retrieved this table from immuneACCESS and kept in-frame rearrangements only. Not all clones are present; in checked studies, unresolved V genes account for under half, and no reason is known for the remainder. Clone size and the V and J calls come from that table; the DNA yielded D and trimming. For this sample there are a few hundred thousand clones; about 88% appear just once. In total, the top ten clones hold under 2% of the sample.

This receptor was obtained from a person between 18 and 59 years old who received the Ad26.COV2.S COVID-19 vaccine or a placebo. Material: peripheral blood, obtained in a trial of Ad26.COV2.S vaccine versus placebo.

The base sequence is TGTGCCAGCAGCCTCCGGACTAGCGGGAGAGGCTGGTCTGGGGCCAACGTCCTGACTTTC. This is translated as CASSLRTSGRGWSGANVLTF. The V and J segments used are TRBV7-3 and TRBJ2-6, and TRBD2 aligns with 13 junction nucleotides. Including cysteine and phenylalanine, the CDR3 has 20 amino acids. Only the CDR3 region is kept as DNA, spanning 60 bases read in frame from base 1. Trimming leaves V shorter by 5 bases and J shorter by 1 base, with the junction holding 11 bases beyond the gene matches. Reading the germline V gene gives CDR1 SGHTA and CDR2 FQGTGA.